This T cell receptor beta chain was sequenced in a study of graft-versus-host responses after intestinal transplantation. The wider study: The recipients all started with anti-thymocyte globulin induction and then took tacrolimus and steroids for 3 to 4 years.

On this clone: Antigen: not known.

Germline lookup yields CDR1 MDHEN and CDR2 SYDVKM. Trimming stripped 3 bases from V and 4 bases from J, with 9 bases between. The CDR3 length is 14 residues. Sequencing was performed with immunoSEQ multiplex PCR; in TCRdb, only in-frame clones are kept and a portion is missing. In the table there are over 70,000 clones, 85% to 90% of which are singletons. The sequence derives from a human donor who was the organ donor for an intestinal transplant. The chain uses TRBV28 and TRBJ1-4, with D perhaps TRBD1 (6 bases). Sample: unstimulated CD8+ T cells sorted from spleen or lymph node cells, taken before transplant. The CDR3 loop reads CASSFSGVNEKLFF. In nucleotides, the CDR3 is TGTGCCAGCAGTTTTTCAGGGGTTAATGAAAAACTGTTTTTT.